These 14 T cell receptor beta chains share one sample of origin, sequenced in a study of T cells after posttransplantation cyclophosphamide (dated by TCRdb to the mid-2010s). The method behind the library was the immunoSEQ multiplex PCR assay. TCRdb provides this immuneACCESS table in a form limited to in-frame rearrangements. Some clones are lacking; in checked studies, under half of them reflect an unresolved V gene, and why the rest are absent is not known. Present in this sample are about 52,000 clones, around 94% of which were seen just once. The ten largest clones capture 2.9% of the sample. The sequenced sample consisted of PBMCs. The receptors stem from a woman under 40 in good health and a related stem cell transplant donor.

The chain employs TRBV10-3 and TRBJ1-3; 8 bases fit TRBD1. The CDR3 length is 14 residues. With 10 bases clipped from V and 0 bases from J, the junction kept 5 bases outside the gene matches. Germline-derived CDR1 and CDR2 are ENHRY and SYGVKD. CDR3 bases: TGTGCCACTGGGACAGGCCTCTCTGGAAACACCATATATTTT. Amino acid sequence: CATGTGLSGNTIYF.

The chain is built from TRBV2 and TRBJ1-1; tentatively, D is TRBD1 (5 bases). CDR3 length equals 14 residues. Deletions cut 3 bases from V and 7 bases from J, with 15 bases between. The V gene's germline CDR1 is SNHLY and CDR2 FYNNEI. The CDR3 sequence: CASSDPQGNIEAFF. Written as DNA, the CDR3 is TGTGCCAGCAGTGACCCCCAGGGTAATATTGAAGCTTTCTTT.

V is TRBV2 and J is TRBJ1-4, with D possibly TRBD1 on 5 matching bases. The length of the CDR3 is 11 residues. Per germline, CDR1 SNHLY and CDR2 FYNNEI. V was clipped by 10 bases and J by 7 bases, with 10 bases between them. CDR3 loop: CATGRGEKLFF. The CDR3 DNA is TGTGCCACCGGAAGGGGTGAAAAACTGTTTTTT.

This chain uses TRBV11-2 with TRBJ2-7; D may be TRBD2 (6 bases). CDR1 and CDR2 from the germline V gene are SGHAT and FQNNGV. This CDR3 is built from 13 residues. The V gene lost 3 bases and the J gene lost 3 bases, with 9 bases spanning the gap. This CDR3 is CASSFYGGYEQYF. Written as DNA, the CDR3 is TGTGCCAGCAGCTTCTACGGGGGCTACGAGCAGTACTTC. The full variable domain, in which reference TRBV11-2 and TRBJ2-7 provide the parts outside the CDR3, is EAGVAQSPRYKIIEKRQSVAFWCNPISGHATLYWYQQILGQGPKLLIQFQNNGVVDDSQLPKDRFSAERLKGVDSTLKIQPAKLEDSAVYLCASSFYGGYEQYFGPGTRLTVT.

The V gene is TRBV6-6, the J gene TRBJ1-4, with D possibly being TRBD1 (6 bases). CDR1 is MNHNY, CDR2 SVGAGI, per germline (reference sequence). Trimming took off 0 bases at V and 8 bases at J, with 13 bases between the two ends. This CDR3 has 15 residues. The CDR3, as DNA: TGTGCCAGCAGTTACTCCCAGGGTAGGGGGGAAAAACTGTTTTTT. It encodes CASSYSQGRGEKLFF.

This clone was seen a single time. CDR3 sequence (DNA): TGTGCCAGCAGCTTAGGGCCGTCTGAAGCTTTCTTT. This codes for CASSLGPSEAFF. J is TRBJ1-1 and V is TRBV7-9; D is ambiguous. This CDR3 has 12 amino acids. V was shortened by 1 base and J by 6 bases, with 6 bases between the two germline ends. Germline CDR1 reads SEHNR; CDR2 reads FQNEAQ (reference sequence).

This clone was detected once. The genes are TRBV6-5 and TRBJ2-7; D is perhaps TRBD1 (5 bases). The germline CDR1 and CDR2 sequences are MNHEY and SVGAGI. The CDR3 extends over 15 amino acids. V shed 2 bases and J shed 0 bases, with 11 bases lying between them. The CDR3 sequence is CASSYARQGSYEQYF. The CDR3 nucleotides read TGTGCCAGCAGTTACGCTCGGCAGGGCTCCTACGAGCAGTACTTC.

This chain connects TRBV11-2 to TRBJ2-1, with D tentatively TRBD1 (5 bases). Trimming pared 5 bases from V and 0 bases from J, leaving 11 bases between. Germline assignment: CDR1 SGHAT and CDR2 FQNNGV. The CDR3 consists of 15 residues. The CDR3 is CASSLGQGSYNEQFF. The CDR3 bases are TGTGCCAGCAGCCTGGGCCAGGGCTCCTACAATGAGCAGTTCTTC.

The chain links TRBV29-1 to TRBJ2-7; D might be TRBD2 (5 bases). V shed 6 bases and J shed 3 bases, with 12 bases lying between them. The germline V gene encodes CDR1 SQVTM and CDR2 ANQGSEA. The CDR3 extends over 12 amino acids. In DNA, the CDR3 is TGCAGCGTATCGGGGTCCAGCTACGAGCAGTACTTC. Amino acids: CSVSGSSYEQYF.

The chain uses TRBV6-6 and TRBJ2-5; 11 positions agree with TRBD2. This CDR3 is 14 amino acids long. V gave up 2 bases and J gave up 5 bases; unmatched junction bases: 1. Looked up from germline, CDR1 is MNHNY and CDR2 is SVGAGI (reference sequence). The CDR3 coding sequence is TGTGCCAGCAGTTACCCTAGCGGGGGGGAGACCCAGTACTTC. Translation: CASSYPSGGETQYF.

The rearrangement uses TRBV6-1 and TRBJ2-5; 7 bases agree with TRBD1. Trimming removed 5 bases from V and 1 base from J; junction bases left unmatched: 1. This CDR3 is built from 13 residues. Germline-derived CDR1 and CDR2 are MNHNS and SASEGT. The CDR3 sequence is CASSRDSQETQYF. CDR3 in DNA: TGTGCCAGCAGTAGGGACAGCCAAGAGACCCAGTACTTC.

The chain has TRBV7-9 and TRBJ1-1, with TRBD1 matching 7 bases. This CDR3 has 15 residues. J lost 0 bases, V lost 5 bases, and 6 bases had no gene match. Germline V gene data show CDR1 as SEHNR and CDR2 as FQNEAQ (reference sequence). The CDR3, as DNA: TGTGCCAGCAGCCCACGGACAGGACTGAACACTGAAGCTTTCTTT. It is translated as CASSPRTGLNTEAFF.

This clone was seen just once. The chain carries TRBV10-1 and TRBJ1-2; 7 bases match TRBD1. The CDR3 consists of 14 residues. Germline CDR1 is WNHNN and CDR2 is SYGVQD (reference sequence). Losses at the gene ends were 6 bases for V and 5 bases for J; bases not matched to a gene: 9. The CDR3 is CASRTRQGLYGYTF. The CDR3, as DNA: TGCGCCAGCAGGACTAGACAGGGCTTGTATGGCTACACCTTC.

This clone occurred a few times. The chain recombines TRBV5-6 with TRBJ2-7; a possible D gene is TRBD2 (6 bases). CDR1 is SGHDT, CDR2 YYEEEE, per germline. There are 15 residues in the CDR3. V shed 5 bases and J shed 1 base, with 16 bases lying between them. In DNA form, the CDR3 reads TGTGCCAGCAGTTATGAACTAGCCCCATCCTACGAGCAGTACTTC. Translated: CASSYELAPSYEQYF.